Each of the 18 T cell receptor beta chains below was sequenced from the same sample in a study of shared clonotypes between healthy human individuals. The data were produced by immunoSEQ multiplex PCR, yet TCRdb's version contains in-frame clones alone and is incomplete. The sample has about 1.1 million clones; more than 75% are singletons. The specimen sequenced was memory CD4+ T cells from PBMCs. Specified subset: CD45RA-negative fraction. These receptors came from a man aged 18 to 30 in good health. Some clones in this sample may be carry-over from other donors' samples.

The J gene is TRBJ1-1, the V gene TRBV7-9; TRBD1 agrees at 7 bases. This CDR3 is built from 12 residues. CDR1 SEHNR and CDR2 FQNEAQ come from the germline V gene (reference sequence). V lost 3 bases, J lost 10 bases, and 5 bases stayed unmatched. In DNA form, the CDR3 reads TGTGCCAGCAGCTTCTCCGACAGGGCAGCTTTCTTT. This sequence encodes CASSFSDRAAFF.

The chain joins TRBV7-2 to TRBJ2-7; 10 positions agree with TRBD1. Unmatched junction bases numbered 5, after V lost 0 bases and J lost 6 bases. Germline values: CDR1 SGHTA, CDR2 FQGNSA. The CDR3 contains 15 residues. CDR3 bases: TGTGCCAGCAGCTTAGCCGGGACAGGGGTGGGCGAGCAGTACTTC. Protein product: CASSLAGTGVGEQYF.

This clone occurred once. The genes are TRBV10-2 and TRBJ1-1; D gene uncertain. The CDR3 runs to 14 residues. V lost 5 bases and J 0 bases, leaving 10 bases between the germline ends. CDR1 is WSHSY and CDR2 is SAAADI in the germline V gene. The CDR3: CASSRAGMNTEAFF. The DNA of the CDR3 is TGCGCCAGCAGTCGAGCAGGCATGAACACTGAAGCTTTCTTT.

The genes are TRBV27 and TRBJ2-1, with D unresolved. Trimming cost V 3 bases and J 7 bases, with 13 bases left between them. The CDR3 spans 14 residues. CDR1 is MNHEY, CDR2 SMNVEV, per germline (reference sequence). Written as DNA, the CDR3 is TGTGCCAGCAGTTTGATCTCCGCTGGGAATGAGCAGTTCTTC. This gives the protein CASSLISAGNEQFF.

The chain links TRBV11-2 to TRBJ2-1; D ambiguous. Between the trimmed V and J ends, which lost 2 bases and 15 bases, there was a span of 14 bases. CDR1 is SGHAT and CDR2 is FQNNGV in the germline V gene. This CDR3 is built from 12 residues. This CDR3 is CASSLIGLGLFF. In DNA form, the CDR3 reads TGTGCCAGCAGCTTAATAGGTCTAGGTCTGTTCTTC.

The chain links TRBV25-1 to TRBJ1-2; D gene unclear. V was cut by 3 bases and J by 5 bases, with 10 bases left in between. The CDR3 is 13 residues long. The germline gives CDR1 MGHDK, CDR2 SYGVNS. The CDR3 sequence is CASSDPVGYGYTF. DNA for the CDR3: TGTGCCAGCAGTGACCCGGTAGGGTATGGCTACACCTTC.

The CDR3 bases are TGTGCCAGCAGCGTAGGGTTGACGGCAGACCCCCAAGAGACCCAGTACTTC. This gives the protein CASSVGLTADPQETQYF. The chain uses TRBV9 and TRBJ2-5, with D uncertain. Germline V gene sequence: CDR1 SGDLS, CDR2 YYNGEE. V dropped 0 bases and J dropped 1 base, with 16 bases sitting between them. The CDR3 consists of 17 residues.

This sequence joins TRBV11-3 and TRBJ2-1, with 9 bases fitting TRBD1. CDR1 and CDR2 from the germline V gene are SGHNT and YENEEA. The J segment lost 2 bases and the V segment lost 4 bases, leaving 3 bases of the junction unmatched. This CDR3 is 15 amino acids long. The CDR3 region is CASSSGQGTYNEQFF. The DNA of the CDR3 is TGTGCCAGCAGCTCGGGACAGGGCACCTACAATGAGCAGTTCTTC.

V usage is TRBV11-2 and J usage is TRBJ2-2; 7 bases agree with TRBD2. Germline CDR1 reads SGHAT; CDR2 reads FQNNGV. This CDR3 is built from 16 residues. Trimming took 6 bases from V and 6 from J; bases not matched to a gene: 13. The CDR3 nucleotides read TGTGCCAGCAGACTTATTAGCGGGCCAGGCGCCGGGGAGCTGTTTTTT. Its protein is CASRLISGPGAGELFF.

This chain uses TRBV5-4 with TRBJ2-7; tentative D call: TRBD2 (6 bases). V was cut by 1 base and J by 0 bases, with 11 bases left in between. The length of the CDR3 is 15 residues. Germline V CDR1 and CDR2: SGHNT, YYREEE (reference sequence). CDR3 nucleotides: TGTGCCAGCAGCTTGAGGGAGGAGCGCTCCTACGAGCAGTACTTC. This translates into CASSLREERSYEQYF.

The chain is built from TRBV7-2 and TRBJ2-1, with D perhaps TRBD2 (6 bases). The V and J ends lost 5 bases and 5 bases respectively, with 10 bases between them. The CDR3 is 13 amino acids. The germline CDR1 and CDR2 sequences are SGHTA and FQGNSA. DNA of the CDR3: TGTGCCAGCAGCATCGGGACTCACAATGAGCAGTTCTTC. The encoded protein is CASSIGTHNEQFF.

This chain joins TRBV15 and TRBJ2-1, with 9 nucleotides matching TRBD1. After removal of 1 base from V and 10 bases from J, the junction contained 11 bases not matched to a gene. Germline CDR1 is LNHNV and CDR2 is YYDKDF (reference sequence). The CDR3 is made up of 16 amino acids. The CDR3 sequence is CATSRVGDRDLGEQFF. The CDR3 DNA reads as TGTGCCACCAGCAGAGTTGGGGACAGGGACCTGGGGGAGCAGTTCTTC.

The V gene is TRBV5-1, the J gene TRBJ1-1; D gene ambiguous. Germline CDR1 and CDR2: SGHRS and YFSETQ. The CDR3 runs 13 residues. V dropped 2 bases and J dropped 6 bases, with 11 bases sitting between them. This CDR3 reads CASSFDGSPEAFF. The CDR3 DNA reads TGCGCCAGCAGCTTTGACGGTAGCCCTGAAGCTTTCTTT. Complete variable domain (other parts from reference TRBV5-1 and TRBJ1-1): KAGVTQTPRYLIKTRGQQVTLSCSPISGHRSVSWYQQTPGQGLQFLFEYFSETQRNKGNFPGRFSGRQFSNSRSEMNVSTLELGDSALYLCASSFDGSPEAFFGQGTRLTVV.

This clone was seen a single time. It may be a read error: a sequence one base away is much more abundant. The J gene is TRBJ1-5, the V gene TRBV7-6; D uncertain. The length of the CDR3 is 13 residues. V was cut by 1 base and J by 1 base, with 2 bases left in between. Germline CDR1 SGHVS, CDR2 FNYEAQ. The CDR3 here is CASSLESNQPQHF. CDR3 nucleotides: TGTGCCAGCAGCTTAGAAAGCAATCAGCCCCAGCATTTT. Complete variable domain (other parts from reference TRBV7-6 and TRBJ1-5): GAGVSQSPRYKVTKRGQDVALRCDPISGHVSLYWYRQALGQGPEFLTYFNYEAQQDKSGLPNDRFSAERPEGSISTLTIQRTEQRDSAMYRCASSLESNQPQHFGDGTRLSIL.

Worth noting for this clone: The same CDR3 is also encoded by other DNA sequences in this sample. This chain links TRBV30 with TRBJ2-2, with TRBD2 matching 8 bases. CDR1 is GTSNPN and CDR2 is SVGIG in the germline V gene (reference sequence). This CDR3 has 15 residues. J was trimmed by 8 bases and V by 2 bases; bases with no gene match: 10. The CDR3 nucleotides read TGTGCCTGGAGTCCTCCGGGGGGGCGGACTGGGGAGCTGTTTTTT. Translation gives CAWSPPGGRTGELFF.

The gene calls are TRBV28 and TRBJ2-5; no reliable D call. The V end was cut by 4 bases, the J end by 4 bases, with 16 bases between. Per the germline V gene, CDR1 is MDHEN and CDR2 is SYDVKM. The CDR3 is 15 amino acids. The CDR3 DNA sequence: TGTGCCAGCAGTTCGCGATCCCTTCTGAGAGAGACCCAGTACTTC. Amino acids: CASSSRSLLRETQYF.

The chain carries TRBV21-1 and TRBJ2-7. TRBV21-1 is a listed pseudogene. This CDR3 spans 15 amino acids. The DNA of the CDR3 is TGTGCCAGCAGCAAAGTAGGACCGCGCCCCTACGAGCAGTACTTC. This encodes CASSKVGPRPYEQYF.

This clone turned up a few times. The chain joins TRBV10-1 to TRBJ1-5; D not certain. In germline, CDR1 is WNHNN, CDR2 SYGVQD (reference sequence). The CDR3 extends over 17 amino acids. V was trimmed by 6 bases and J by 0 bases, leaving 18 bases between them. The CDR3 region is CASRRELTPYSNQPQHF. The CDR3 bases are TGCGCCAGCAGGAGAGAGTTAACGCCCTATAGCAATCAGCCCCAGCATTTT.